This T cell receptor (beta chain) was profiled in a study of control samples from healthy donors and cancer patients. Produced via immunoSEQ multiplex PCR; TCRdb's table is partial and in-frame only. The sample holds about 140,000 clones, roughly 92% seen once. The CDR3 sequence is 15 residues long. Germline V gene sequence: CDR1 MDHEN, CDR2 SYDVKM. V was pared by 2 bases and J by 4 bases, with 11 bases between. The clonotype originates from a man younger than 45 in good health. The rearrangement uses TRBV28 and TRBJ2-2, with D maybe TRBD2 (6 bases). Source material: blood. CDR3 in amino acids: CASSLRGRSTGELFF. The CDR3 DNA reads TGTGCCAGCAGTTTAAGAGGGAGGAGCACCGGGGAGCTGTTTTTT.